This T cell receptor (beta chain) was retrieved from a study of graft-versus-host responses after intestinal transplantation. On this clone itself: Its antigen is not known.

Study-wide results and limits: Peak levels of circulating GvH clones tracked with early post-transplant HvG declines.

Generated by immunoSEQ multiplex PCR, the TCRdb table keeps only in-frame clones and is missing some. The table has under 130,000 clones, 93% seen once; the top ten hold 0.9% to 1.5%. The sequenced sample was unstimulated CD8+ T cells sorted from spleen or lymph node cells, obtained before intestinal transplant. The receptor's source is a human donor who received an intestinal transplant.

The CDR3 here is CASSYSNTGGEQFF. CDR3 coding DNA: TGTGCCAGCAGTTACTCGAATACCGGGGGTGAGCAGTTCTTC. The chain links TRBV6-5 to TRBJ2-1; TRBD2 might be the D (6 bases). CDR1 and CDR2 from the germline V gene are MNHEY and SVGAGI. Trimming stripped 0 bases from V and 9 bases from J, with 12 bases between. This CDR3 region has 14 residues.